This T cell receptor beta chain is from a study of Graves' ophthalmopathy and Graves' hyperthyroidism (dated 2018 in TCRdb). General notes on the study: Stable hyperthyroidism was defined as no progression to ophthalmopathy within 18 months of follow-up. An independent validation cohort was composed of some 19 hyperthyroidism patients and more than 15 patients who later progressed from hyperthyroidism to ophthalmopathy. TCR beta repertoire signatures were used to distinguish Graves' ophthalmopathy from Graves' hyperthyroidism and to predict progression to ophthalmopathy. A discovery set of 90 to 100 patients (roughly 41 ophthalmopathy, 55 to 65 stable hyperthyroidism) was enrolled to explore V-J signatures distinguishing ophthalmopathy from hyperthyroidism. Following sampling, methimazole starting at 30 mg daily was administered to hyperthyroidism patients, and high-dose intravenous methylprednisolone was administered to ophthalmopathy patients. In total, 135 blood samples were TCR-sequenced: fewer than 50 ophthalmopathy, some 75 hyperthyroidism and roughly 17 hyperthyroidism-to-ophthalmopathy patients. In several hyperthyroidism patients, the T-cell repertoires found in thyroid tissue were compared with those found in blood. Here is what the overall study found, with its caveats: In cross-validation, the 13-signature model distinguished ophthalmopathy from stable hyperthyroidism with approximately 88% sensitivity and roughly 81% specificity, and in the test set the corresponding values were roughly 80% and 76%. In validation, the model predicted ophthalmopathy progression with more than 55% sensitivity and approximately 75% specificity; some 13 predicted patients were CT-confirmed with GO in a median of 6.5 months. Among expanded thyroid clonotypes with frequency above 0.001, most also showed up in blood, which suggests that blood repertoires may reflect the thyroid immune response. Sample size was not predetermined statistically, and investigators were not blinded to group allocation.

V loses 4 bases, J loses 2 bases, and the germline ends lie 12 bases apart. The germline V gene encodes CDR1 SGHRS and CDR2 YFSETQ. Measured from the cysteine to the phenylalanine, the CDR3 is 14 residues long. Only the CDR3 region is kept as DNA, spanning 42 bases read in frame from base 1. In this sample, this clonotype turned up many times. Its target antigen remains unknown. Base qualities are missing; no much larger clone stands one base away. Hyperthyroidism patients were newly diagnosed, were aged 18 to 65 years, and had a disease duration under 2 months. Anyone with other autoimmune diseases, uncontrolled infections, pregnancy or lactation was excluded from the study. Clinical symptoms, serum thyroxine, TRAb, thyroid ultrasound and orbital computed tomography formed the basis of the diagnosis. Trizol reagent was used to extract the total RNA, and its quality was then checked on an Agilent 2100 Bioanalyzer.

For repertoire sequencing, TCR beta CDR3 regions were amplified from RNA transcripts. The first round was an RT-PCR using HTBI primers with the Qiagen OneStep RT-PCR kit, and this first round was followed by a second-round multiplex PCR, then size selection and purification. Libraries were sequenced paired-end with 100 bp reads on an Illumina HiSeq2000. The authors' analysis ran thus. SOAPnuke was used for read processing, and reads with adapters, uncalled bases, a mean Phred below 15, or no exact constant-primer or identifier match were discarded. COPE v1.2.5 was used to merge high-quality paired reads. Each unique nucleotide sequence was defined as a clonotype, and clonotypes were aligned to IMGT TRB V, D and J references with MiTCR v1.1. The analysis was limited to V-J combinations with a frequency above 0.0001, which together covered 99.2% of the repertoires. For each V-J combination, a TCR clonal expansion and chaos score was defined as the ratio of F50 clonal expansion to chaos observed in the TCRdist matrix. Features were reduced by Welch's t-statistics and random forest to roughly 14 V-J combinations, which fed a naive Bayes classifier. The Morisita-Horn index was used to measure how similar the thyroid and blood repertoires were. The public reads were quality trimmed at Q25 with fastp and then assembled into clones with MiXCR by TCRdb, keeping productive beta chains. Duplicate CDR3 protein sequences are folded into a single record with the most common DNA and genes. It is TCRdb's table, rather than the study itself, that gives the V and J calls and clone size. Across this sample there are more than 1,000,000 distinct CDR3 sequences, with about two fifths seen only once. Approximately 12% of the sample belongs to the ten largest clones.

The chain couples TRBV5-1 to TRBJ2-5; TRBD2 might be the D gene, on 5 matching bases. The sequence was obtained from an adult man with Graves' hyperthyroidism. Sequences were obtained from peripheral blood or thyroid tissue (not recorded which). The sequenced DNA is TGCGCCAGCAGCCTGGGAGTCAGACAAGAGACCCAGTACTTC. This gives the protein CASSLGVRQETQYF. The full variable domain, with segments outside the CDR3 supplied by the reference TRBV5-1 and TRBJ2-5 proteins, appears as KAGVTQTPRYLIKTRGQQVTLSCSPISGHRSVSWYQQTPGQGLQFLFEYFSETQRNKGNFPGRFSGRQFSNSRSEMNVSTLELGDSALYLCASSLGVRQETQYFGPGTRLLVL.